These 27 T cell receptor beta chains were all obtained from the same sample, sequenced in a study of T cells in Graves' hyperthyroidism and ophthalmopathy. What was amplified from RNA transcripts were TCR beta CDR3 regions. The TCR CDR3 first-round RT-PCR relied on the HTBI primer set. From the multiplex PCR reads, TCRdb called clonotypes with MiXCR, one entry per CDR3 protein. Of hundreds of thousands of distinct CDR3 sequences in the sample, about an eighth are singletons; the top ten hold around 28%. The sequencing sample was made of blood. The receptors were gathered from a man between 50 and 59 years old with Graves' ophthalmopathy.

This clonotype showed up many times. The CDR3 is CASGRLFPGGGETQYF. The CDR3 DNA is TGTGCCAGCGGCAGATTGTTTCCGGGAGGTGGCGAGACCCAGTACTTC. This sequence joins TRBV28 and TRBJ2-5; 7 bases map to TRBD2. The CDR3 has 16 residues. V gave up 8 bases and J gave up 5 bases; unmatched junction bases: 17. Looked up from germline, CDR1 is MDHEN and CDR2 is SYDVKM.

This clonotype has a single count. The CDR3 nucleotides read TGTGCCAGCAGTTCGTTCGACGAGCAGTACTTC. Protein product: CASSSFDEQYF. The V and J genes are TRBV28 and TRBJ2-7; D remains unclear. Germline loops: CDR1 MDHEN, CDR2 SYDVKM. The CDR3 runs 11 residues. The V gene lost 4 bases and the J gene lost 5 bases, with 6 bases spanning the gap.

This clonotype occurred a few times. An end of the junction differs from the germline gene, which may be a read error. CDR3 in amino acids: CAWRRGPGGLFF. CDR3 DNA sequence: TGTGCCTGGAGAAGGGGGCCCGGGGGGCTGTTTTTT. V is TRBV30 and J is TRBJ2-2, with D possibly TRBD1 on 7 matching bases. CDR1 is GTSNPN, CDR2 SVGIG, per germline (reference sequence). This CDR3 has 12 residues.

The chain combines TRBV19 with TRBJ1-1; D is undetermined. Per the germline V gene, CDR1 is LNHDA and CDR2 is SQIVND (reference sequence). This CDR3 region has 12 residues. V was clipped by 6 bases and J by 5 bases, with 10 bases between them. Here the CDR3 reads CASSHRRTEAFF. The CDR3 nucleotides read TGTGCCAGTAGCCACAGAAGGACTGAAGCTTTCTTT.

This clonotype was detected many times. The rearrangement joins TRBV9 to TRBJ2-1, with D perhaps assigned TRBD1 or TRBD2 (5 bases each). The germline gives CDR1 SGDLS, CDR2 YYNGEE. The CDR3 extends over 16 amino acids. With 4 bases removed from V and 1 base from J, the gap between germline ends came to 15 bases. CDR3 nucleotides: TGTGCCAGCAGCCCATCTGCAGGGAGTTCCTACAATGAGCAGTTCTTC. Protein: CASSPSAGSSYNEQFF.

This clonotype was observed at least ten times. The chain uses TRBV6-6 and TRBJ2-7; the D gene is possibly TRBD2 (6 bases). The CDR3 spans 16 residues. The V gene's germline CDR1 is MNHNY and CDR2 SVGAGI (reference sequence). V shed 0 bases and J shed 4 bases, with 16 bases lying between them. The CDR3 is CASSYSSLIAEYEQYF. CDR3 DNA sequence: TGTGCCAGCAGTTACTCGAGCTTAATAGCGGAATACGAGCAGTACTTC.

This chain links TRBV12-3 or TRBV12-4 with TRBJ2-5; D unresolved. Trimming stripped 1 base from V and 0 bases from J, with 6 bases between. This CDR3 has 14 amino acids. The DNA of the CDR3 is TGTGCCAGCAGTTTAGGGCGGAACCAAGAGACCCAGTACTTC. This encodes CASSLGRNQETQYF.

The CDR3 coding sequence is TGTGCCAGCAGCTTAGCCAGCGGGGCCTGGGGCTATGAGCAGTTCTTC. Encoded protein: CASSLASGAWGYEQFF. The rearrangement joins TRBV7-9 to TRBJ2-1; 7 bases agree with TRBD2. CDR3 length: 16 amino acids. Trimming at V came to 0 bases and at J to 8 bases, leaving 10 bases not matched to a gene. Germline V gene lookup returns CDR1 SEHNR and CDR2 FQNEAQ (reference sequence).

This clonotype is termed medium-sized. The chain has TRBV11-2 and TRBJ1-1; D uncertain. The ends were cut back, 4 bases at V and 3 bases at J, with 9 bases in the middle. The CDR3 is made up of 13 amino acids. Germline values: CDR1 SGHAT, CDR2 FQNNGV. CDR3 sequence reads: CASSSNLYTEAFF. DNA for the CDR3: TGTGCCAGCAGCTCCAACCTCTACACTGAAGCTTTCTTT.

This clonotype was detected ten times or more. V gene TRBV6-2 or TRBV6-3 combines with J gene TRBJ2-3; weak D call: TRBD2 (6 bases). The CDR3 runs to 16 residues. Germline loops: CDR1 MNHEY, CDR2 SVGEGT. With 2 bases removed from V and 3 bases from J, the gap between germline ends came to 15 bases. CDR3 DNA sequence: TGTGCCAGCAGTTACGCGCGGGCCGCGGGGACAGATACGCAGTATTTT. Residues: CASSYARAAGTDTQYF.

This clonotype occurred many times. The rearrangement joins TRBV9 to TRBJ2-7, with TRBD2 matching 9 bases. Trimming at V came to 0 bases and at J to 1 base, leaving 2 bases not matched to a gene. The germline V gene has CDR1 SGDLS and CDR2 YYNGEE. The CDR3 has 15 residues. The CDR3 protein is CASSVGAGGSYEQYF. CDR3 bases: TGTGCCAGCAGCGTAGGAGCGGGAGGATCCTACGAGCAGTACTTC.

This clonotype has more than one count but fewer than ten. V and J are TRBV4-1 and TRBJ2-7; 14 bases are shared with TRBD2. In germline, CDR1 is MGHRA, CDR2 YSYEKL. With V trimmed by 4 bases and J by 4 bases, 9 bases remained unmatched. This CDR3 is built from 17 residues. The CDR3 sequence: CASSLGGTSGRGYEQYF. The CDR3 DNA follows: TGCGCCAGCAGCCTGGGGGGGACTAGCGGGAGAGGGTACGAGCAGTACTTC.

The table lists this clonotype with many counts. The chain links TRBV5-1 to TRBJ2-7; TRBD2 is a possible D gene (6 bases). Germline V gene sequence: CDR1 SGHRS, CDR2 YFSETQ. Trimming cost V 3 bases and J 0 bases, with 22 bases left between them. The CDR3 contains 18 residues. The CDR3, as DNA: TGCGCCAGCAGCTATAACCCCTCCGGCTCGCGGGACTCCTACGAGCAGTACTTC. Translating it yields CASSYNPSGSRDSYEQYF.

This clonotype was seen more than once but under ten times. The rearrangement links TRBV29-1 to TRBJ2-3, with 9 positions matching TRBD2. The germline gives CDR1 SQVTM, CDR2 ANQGSEA. Trimming took 4 bases from V and 11 from J; bases not matched to a gene: 10. The CDR3 is 13 amino acids. The CDR3 here is CSVGLAAQIEQYF. The CDR3 DNA reads as TGCAGCGTTGGACTAGCGGCACAGATAGAGCAGTATTTT.

This clonotype was counted at least ten times. The chain links TRBV29-1 to TRBJ2-5, with 9 bases aligning to TRBD1. Trimming removed 6 bases from V and 5 bases from J; junction bases left unmatched: 10. CDR1 and CDR2 (germline): SQVTM, ANQGSEA. The CDR3 sequence is 14 residues long. The CDR3 nucleotides are TGCAGCGTATCGGTGCGACAGGGGGTGGAGACCCAGTACTTC. This sequence encodes CSVSVRQGVETQYF.

The chain is built from TRBV19 and TRBJ1-5, with D uncertain. The V and J ends lost 5 bases and 0 bases respectively, with 11 bases between them. CDR1 and CDR2 (germline): LNHDA, SQIVND (reference sequence). This CDR3 spans 15 amino acids. CDR3 sequence: CASSRRWDSNQPQHF. CDR3 coding DNA: TGTGCCAGTAGTCGCAGGTGGGATAGCAATCAGCCCCAGCATTTT. The complete variable domain, with remaining parts taken from reference TRBV19 and TRBJ1-5, reads DGGITQSPKYLFRKEGQNVTLSCEQNLNHDAMYWYRQDPGQGLRLIYYSQIVNDFQKGDIAEGYSVSREKKESFPLTVTSAQKNPTAFYLCASSRRWDSNQPQHFGDGTRLSIL.

The genes are TRBV12-3 or TRBV12-4 and TRBJ2-7; 7 bases map to TRBD2. With V trimmed by 0 bases and J by 2 bases, 4 bases remained unmatched. The CDR3 runs 15 residues. The CDR3 is CASSLAAGATYEQYF. The CDR3, as DNA: TGTGCCAGCAGTTTAGCGGCGGGAGCAACCTACGAGCAGTACTTC.

A few counts support this clonotype. The V call is TRBV9, the J call TRBJ1-1; D gene uncertain. Trimming stripped 6 bases from V and 6 bases from J, with 15 bases between. The CDR3 runs 13 residues. CDR1 is SGDLS and CDR2 is YYNGEE in the germline V gene. CDR3 protein: CASTELPGSEAFF. CDR3 sequence (DNA): TGTGCCAGCACCGAACTACCGGGATCTGAAGCTTTCTTT.

This clonotype appeared many times. V usage is TRBV15 and J usage is TRBJ2-7; D unclear. Germline CDR1 reads LNHNV; CDR2 reads YYDKDF (reference sequence). This CDR3 is 15 amino acids long. Between the trimmed V and J ends, which lost 1 base and 1 base, there was a span of 11 bases. This CDR3 reads CATSRVRQQSYEQYF. CDR3 sequence (DNA): TGTGCCACCAGCAGAGTGCGACAACAATCCTACGAGCAGTACTTC.

For this clonotype: Just one base apart from a much larger clone, this may be a read error. J is TRBJ2-1 and V is TRBV20-1; 8 bases are a match to TRBD2. The better agreement between TRBJ2-7 and the DNA end casts doubt on the J call. Germline assignment: CDR1 DFQATT and CDR2 SNEGSKA (reference sequence). The CDR3 sequence is 15 residues long. Written as DNA, the CDR3 is TGCAGTGCCAATTTAGACGGGAGGGCCATCAATGAGCAGTACTTC. Protein: CSANLDGRAINEQYF.

This clonotype occurred a few times. J is TRBJ2-2 and V is TRBV9; D not certain. Germline values: CDR1 SGDLS, CDR2 YYNGEE. With 1 base removed from V and 5 bases from J, the gap between germline ends came to 9 bases. The CDR3 spans 14 residues. CDR3 protein: CASSVLGNTGELFF. The CDR3 bases are TGTGCCAGCAGCGTACTGGGGAATACCGGGGAGCTGTTTTTT. Based on the CDR3 plus reference TRBV9 and TRBJ2-2, the full variable domain is DSGVTQTPKHLITATGQRVTLRCSPRSGDLSVYWYQQSLDQGLQFLIQYYNGEERAKGNILERFSAQQFPDLHSELNLSSLELGDSALYFCASSVLGNTGELFFGEGSRLTVL.

The rearrangement links TRBV3-1 to TRBJ2-7, with 9 bases aligning to TRBD2. The CDR3 has 18 amino acids. CDR1 LGHDT and CDR2 YNNKEL come from the germline V gene (reference sequence). V was clipped by 0 bases and J by 4 bases; unmatched bases: 13. Here the CDR3 DNA reads TGTGCCAGCAGCCAAGATCCGGGGCTAGCGGGACTTAGTTACGAGCAGTACTTC. Protein sequence: CASSQDPGLAGLSYEQYF.

A word on this clonotype: A much bigger clone sits one base away, suggesting this may be a read error. The chain recombines TRBV20-1 with TRBJ2-1; 8 bases map to TRBD2. V dropped 1 base and J dropped 4; count of bases not matched to a gene: 9. This CDR3 spans 16 amino acids. Germline V gene lookup returns CDR1 DFQATT and CDR2 SNEGSKA (reference sequence). The CDR3 here is CSARAGSVAGYNEQFF. Here the CDR3 DNA reads TGCAGTGCTAGAGCCGGGTCGGTAGCGGGGTACAATGAGCAGTTCTTC.

This clonotype came up many times. J is TRBJ2-5 and V is TRBV12-3 or TRBV12-4, with D perhaps TRBD1 or TRBD2 (5 bases each). There are 17 residues in the CDR3. Trimming stripped 3 bases from V and 2 bases from J, with 19 bases between. The CDR3 DNA follows: TGTGCCAGCAGTTTGGGGGACCAGGTCGTGGTTCAAGAGACCCAGTACTTC. It translates to CASSLGDQVVVQETQYF.

V gene TRBV19 combines with J gene TRBJ2-2; perhaps TRBD2 as D (6 bases). CDR1 is LNHDA and CDR2 is SQIVND in the germline V gene (reference sequence). The germline V and J ends were trimmed by 3 bases and 6 bases, with 14 bases remaining between them. This CDR3 comprises 15 residues. This chain's CDR3 is CASSILRGKAGELFF. The CDR3 region has the DNA TGTGCCAGTAGTATTCTTCGCGGGAAAGCCGGGGAGCTGTTTTTT.

The CDR3 spells CAVEGLGYGYTF. CDR3 coding DNA: TGTGCCGTCGAGGGTCTTGGGTATGGCTACACCTTC. The chain employs TRBV10-3 and TRBJ1-2; D remains unclear. The CDR3 runs to 12 residues. Germline loops: CDR1 ENHRY, CDR2 SYGVKD. The V end lost 11 bases, the J end lost 5 bases, and 15 bases lay between the germline ends.

This clonotype was picked up many times. The chain couples TRBV4-1 to TRBJ2-7; TRBD2 aligns across 9 bases. Per the germline V gene, CDR1 is MGHRA and CDR2 is YSYEKL. V lost 2 bases, J lost 2 bases, and 10 bases stayed unmatched. The CDR3 sequence is 17 residues long. This chain's CDR3 is CASSQLAGADLPYEQYF. In DNA, the CDR3 is TGCGCCAGCAGCCAATTAGCGGGAGCCGACCTCCCCTACGAGCAGTACTTC.